These 32 T cell receptor beta chains came from one sample sequenced in a study of cytomegalovirus exposure and HLA in healthy donors. The primer mix had 60 Vbeta and 13 Jbeta primers. The protocol was immunoSEQ multiplex PCR, while the TCRdb copy is restricted to in-frame clones and leaves out a portion. The table has fewer than 250,000 clones, 85% to 90% seen once. Sequencing was carried out using PBMCs. These receptors came from a human donor in good health.

The chain joins TRBV18 to TRBJ2-2, with 8 bases fitting TRBD2. V lost 3 bases to trimming and J lost 4 bases; unmatched junction nucleotides: 7. Germline V CDR1 and CDR2: KGHSH, LQKENI. The CDR3 covers 16 residues. The CDR3 sequence is CASSPLAGHPTGELFF. For the CDR3, the DNA is TGTGCCAGCTCACCCCTAGCGGGCCACCCCACCGGGGAGCTGTTTTTT. The full variable domain, with the rest looked up from reference TRBV18 and TRBJ2-2, is NAGVMQNPRHLVRRRGQEARLRCSPMKGHSHVYWYRQLPEEGLKFMVYLQKENIIDESGMPKERFSAEFPKEGPSILRIQQVVRGDSAAYFCASSPLAGHPTGELFFGEGSRLTVL.

The genes are TRBV2 and TRBJ2-1, with D tentatively TRBD1 (6 bases). The germline gives CDR1 SNHLY, CDR2 FYNNEI. V was cut by 5 bases and J by 7 bases, with 12 bases left in between. This CDR3 is built from 13 residues. CDR3 region: CASSRGQGNEQFF. The CDR3 nucleotides read TGTGCCAGCAGTCGGGGCCAGGGGAATGAGCAGTTCTTC.

The genes are TRBV27 and TRBJ2-7; 10 nucleotides align to TRBD2. CDR1 is MNHEY and CDR2 is SMNVEV in the germline V gene (reference sequence). The ends lost 6 bases at V and 4 bases at J; junction bases unmatched: 6. The CDR3 covers 14 residues. Here the CDR3 DNA reads TGTGCCAGCAGCGCGGGACTAGCGAGGTACGAGCAGTACTTC. Translated: CASSAGLARYEQYF.

The J gene is TRBJ1-2, the V gene TRBV20-1; D ambiguous. Germline CDR1 reads DFQATT; CDR2 reads SNEGSKA (reference sequence). V shed 3 bases and J shed 4 bases, with 6 bases lying between them. This CDR3 region has 11 residues. CDR3 nucleotides: TGCAGTGCTAGGAGCCCCTATGGCTACACCTTC. Its translation is CSARSPYGYTF.

The J gene is TRBJ2-1, the V gene TRBV6-4; TRBD1 matches 7 bases. The CDR3 sequence is 16 residues long. After removal of 6 bases from V and 0 bases from J, the junction contained 8 bases not matched to a gene. CDR1 and CDR2 from the germline V gene are MRHNA and SNTAGT. As DNA, the CDR3 is TGTGCCAGCAGACACCCCCGACAGGGCTCCTACAATGAGCAGTTCTTC. It codes for CASRHPRQGSYNEQFF.

The chain combines TRBV27 with TRBJ2-2; maybe TRBD1 (7 bases). Germline V gene lookup returns CDR1 MNHEY and CDR2 SMNVEV (reference sequence). This CDR3 spans 20 amino acids. Trimming removed 6 bases from V and 7 bases from J, with 33 bases in between. The CDR3 sequence: CASSPDRAGGIVRGGGELFF. The CDR3 coding sequence is TGTGCCAGCAGCCCCGATCGGGCAGGGGGTATAGTGAGGGGAGGCGGGGAGCTGTTTTTT.

This clone was seen more than once but under ten times. The genes are TRBV25-1 and TRBJ2-7; no firm D call. Trimming removed 2 bases from V and 4 bases from J, with 12 bases in between. The germline CDR1 and CDR2 sequences are MGHDK and SYGVNS. The CDR3 contains 14 residues. The DNA of the CDR3 is TGTGCCAGCAGTGAAGGAGACTCGAGGTACGAGCAGTACTTC. Its translation: CASSEGDSRYEQYF.

This rearrangement joins TRBV28 to TRBJ1-3; possible D gene TRBD1, 5 bases. Per germline, CDR1 MDHEN and CDR2 SYDVKM. The CDR3 consists of 14 residues. The ends were cut back, 0 bases at V and 3 bases at J, with 6 bases in the middle. The CDR3 coding sequence is TGTGCCAGCAGTTTATGGGGGCTTGGAAACACCATATATTTT. It specifies CASSLWGLGNTIYF.

The V and J genes are TRBV4-2 and TRBJ2-1, with a tentative D call TRBD2 (6 bases). V shed 4 bases and J shed 0 bases, with 13 bases lying between them. Germline V gene data show CDR1 as LGHNA and CDR2 as YNFKEQ. The length of the CDR3 is 16 residues. DNA of the CDR3: TGTGCCAGCAGCCCGGAGGGGTCGGGCTCCTACAATGAGCAGTTCTTC. Translating it yields CASSPEGSGSYNEQFF.

CDR3 in DNA: TGTGCCAGCAGCCCCGATCGGACAGGTACATACAATGAGCAGTTCTTC. Residues: CASSPDRTGTYNEQFF. The gene calls are TRBV9 and TRBJ2-1; 7 nucleotides agree with TRBD1. Per germline, CDR1 SGDLS and CDR2 YYNGEE. Unmatched junction bases numbered 11, after V lost 4 bases and J lost 4 bases. This CDR3 region has 16 residues.

CDR3 coding DNA: TGTGCCAGCAGTTCGCCGCTAGGACAGGCCGTATACTTC. Protein: CASSSPLGQAVYF. The chain has TRBV27 and TRBJ2-7; the match to TRBD1 covers 7 bases. After removal of 4 bases from V and 13 bases from J, the junction contained 13 bases not matched to a gene. Germline assignment: CDR1 MNHEY and CDR2 SMNVEV (reference sequence). CDR3 length equals 13 residues.

This clone was seen more than once but under ten times. The chain is built from TRBV5-1 and TRBJ1-1; 7 bases are shared with TRBD1. Trimming at V came to 4 bases and at J to 1 base, leaving 4 bases not matched to a gene. This CDR3 is 14 amino acids long. Germline assignment: CDR1 SGHRS and CDR2 YFSETQ. CDR3 amino acids: CASSTGQTNTEAFF. In DNA form, the CDR3 reads TGCGCCAGCAGCACGGGACAGACGAACACTGAAGCTTTCTTT.

The V and J genes are TRBV2 and TRBJ2-1; D may be TRBD2 (5 bases). The CDR3 is 12 residues long. Trimming took off 7 bases at V and 7 bases at J, with 11 bases between the two ends. The germline CDR1 and CDR2 sequences are SNHLY and FYNNEI. CDR3 loop: CASMTTANEQFF. The DNA for the CDR3 is TGTGCCAGCATGACTACTGCGAATGAGCAGTTCTTC.

This clone was picked up a small number of times. This chain connects TRBV6-1 to TRBJ2-7; D may be TRBD1 (5 bases). Germline assignment: CDR1 MNHNS and CDR2 SASEGT. The CDR3 length is 15 residues. Trimming shortened V by 5 bases and J by 0 bases, and 14 bases separated the two germline ends. As DNA, the CDR3 is TGTGCCAGCAGTCCACAGGACGGAATCTCCTACGAGCAGTACTTC. Protein product: CASSPQDGISYEQYF.

This chain joins TRBV19 and TRBJ2-5, with D perhaps matching TRBD2 (6 bases). This CDR3 is 15 amino acids long. Germline V gene sequence: CDR1 LNHDA, CDR2 SQIVND (reference sequence). The V and J ends lost 5 bases and 5 bases respectively, with 18 bases between them. Here the CDR3 reads CASSPRGSLMETQYF. CDR3 sequence (DNA): TGTGCCAGTAGTCCGCGGGGTAGCCTAATGGAGACCCAGTACTTC.

A few counts support this clone. The rearrangement joins TRBV6-4 to TRBJ2-1; D might be TRBD1 (6 bases). This CDR3 has 13 amino acids. V was pared by 2 bases and J by 5 bases, with 7 bases between. Germline CDR1 reads MRHNA; CDR2 reads SNTAGT. CDR3 DNA: TGTGCCAGCAGTGACCGGGACAACAATGAGCAGTTCTTC. Translated: CASSDRDNNEQFF.

The genes are TRBV28 and TRBJ2-3; 7 bases fit TRBD2. This CDR3 region has 16 residues. Trimming cost V 4 bases and J 5 bases; bases outside gene matches: 12. The germline V gene has CDR1 MDHEN and CDR2 SYDVKM. The CDR3 protein is CASSSPSREGGDTQYF. CDR3 nucleotides: TGTGCCAGCAGTTCCCCCTCGAGGGAGGGTGGAGATACGCAGTATTTT.

The V gene is TRBV12-1, the J gene TRBJ2-1; the tabulated D call, TRBD2, remains unverified against the DNA. TRBV12-1 is labeled a pseudogene. There are 16 residues in the CDR3. DNA of the CDR3: TGTGCCAGCAGCTTTGGGACTAGCGGAAGATACAATGAGCAGTTCTTC. Its protein product is CASSFGTSGRYNEQFF.

CDR3 DNA sequence: TGCGCCAGCAGCCAAGAGTGGACACGGAGTAGAAATTCACCCCTCCACTTT. It specifies CASSQEWTRSRNSPLHF. V usage is TRBV4-1 and J usage is TRBJ1-6, with D possibly being TRBD1 (5 bases). Trimming took 0 bases from V and 7 from J, leaving 16 bases between them. Looked up from germline, CDR1 is MGHRA and CDR2 is YSYEKL. This CDR3 is 17 amino acids long.

In this sample, this clone turned up once. The V and J genes are TRBV11-2 and TRBJ2-3, with TRBD1 matching 9 bases. The CDR3 has 15 amino acids. Looked up from germline, CDR1 is SGHAT and CDR2 is FQNNGV. V was pared by 1 base and J by 3 bases, with 2 bases of the junction left unmatched. DNA for the CDR3: TGTGCCAGCAGCTTAGCGGACAGGGGAACAGATACGCAGTATTTT. It encodes CASSLADRGTDTQYF.

V gene TRBV6-5 combines with J gene TRBJ2-3, with a weak D call TRBD2 (6 bases). Trimming pared 1 base from V and 5 bases from J, leaving 13 bases between. This CDR3 has 15 residues. Germline V gene data show CDR1 as MNHEY and CDR2 as SVGAGI. This CDR3 reads CASSYFGSSGDTQYF. The CDR3 DNA reads as TGTGCCAGCAGTTACTTCGGGAGTTCAGGAGATACGCAGTATTTT.

V usage is TRBV19 and J usage is TRBJ1-3; 8 bases are a match to TRBD1. CDR1 and CDR2 (germline): LNHDA, SQIVND (reference sequence). The CDR3 is 19 residues long. The V gene end was trimmed by 6 bases and the J gene end by 0 bases; junction bases not matched to a gene: 16. CDR3 nucleotides: TGTGCCAGTAGAAGCCCCGCGGGAAGGACAGGGCACTCTGGAAACACCATATATTTT. Amino acids: CASRSPAGRTGHSGNTIYF.

This clone has only one observation. The chain carries TRBV9 and TRBJ2-3, with 7 bases matching TRBD2. The CDR3 covers 15 residues. V shed 6 bases and J 0 bases; nucleotides not matched to a gene: 7. Germline CDR1 reads SGDLS; CDR2 reads YYNGEE. Written as DNA, the CDR3 is TGTGCCAGCACCCGAAGCGGGGACAGCACAGATACGCAGTATTTT. Protein sequence: CASTRSGDSTDTQYF.

The table lists this clone with a count of one. The chain uses TRBV19 and TRBJ2-2, with unresolved D. Germline V gene sequence: CDR1 LNHDA, CDR2 SQIVND (reference sequence). The CDR3 spans 13 residues. V gave up 2 bases and J gave up 6 bases, with 7 bases separating them. CDR3 bases: TGTGCCAGTAGTATAAATCCAGCCGGGGAGCTGTTTTTT. This translates into CASSINPAGELFF.

The rearrangement links TRBV11-3 to TRBJ2-5, with D maybe TRBD1 (5 bases). The germline V and J ends were trimmed by 4 bases and 5 bases, with 11 bases remaining between them. The germline V gene has CDR1 SGHNT and CDR2 YENEEA. This CDR3 region has 13 residues. CDR3 protein: CASSSTNRETQYF. For the CDR3, the DNA is TGTGCCAGCAGCTCTACCAACAGGGAGACCCAGTACTTC.

The CDR3 protein is CASSSKTGRETQYF. CDR3 DNA sequence: TGTGCCAGCAGCTCTAAAACAGGGCGGGAGACCCAGTACTTC. V usage is TRBV7-2 and J usage is TRBJ2-5; possibly TRBD1 for D (6 bases). Germline V gene sequence: CDR1 SGHTA, CDR2 FQGNSA. Trimming took off 4 bases at V and 5 bases at J, with 14 bases between the two ends. CDR3 length equals 14 residues.

This clone has a single count. The chain uses TRBV11-2 and TRBJ2-3, with a possible D match to TRBD1 (6 bases). Germline CDR1 is SGHAT and CDR2 is FQNNGV. The length of the CDR3 is 13 residues. Trimming stripped 10 bases from V and 0 bases from J, with 11 bases between. The CDR3, as DNA: TGTGCCACCGAAAGGGGGAGCACAGATACGCAGTATTTT. Translating gives CATERGSTDTQYF.

The chain uses TRBV12-2 and TRBJ1-2. TRBV12-2 is marked as a pseudogene. This CDR3 comprises 11 residues. The CDR3 loop reads CASRLLPGYTF. DNA for the CDR3: TGTGCAAGTCGCTTACTTCCGGGCTACACCTTC.

The J gene is TRBJ2-7, the V gene TRBV6-6, with D possibly being TRBD2 (5 bases). The CDR3 extends over 15 amino acids. The V end lost 8 bases, the J end lost 3 bases, and 20 bases lay between the germline ends. Looked up from germline, CDR1 is MNHNY and CDR2 is SVGAGI (reference sequence). The DNA of the CDR3 is TGTGCCAGCCGCCCACAGAGGGATACTCACTACGAGCAGTACTTC. This gives the protein CASRPQRDTHYEQYF.

The chain is built from TRBV29-1 and TRBJ2-2; no clear D. The CDR3 spans 12 residues. Germline V gene lookup returns CDR1 SQVTM and CDR2 ANQGSEA. Trimming removed 3 bases from V and 2 bases from J, with 4 bases in between. CDR3 in amino acids: CSVDPNTGELFF. The CDR3 nucleotides read TGCAGCGTTGACCCAAACACCGGGGAGCTGTTTTTT.

The chain employs TRBV7-8 and TRBJ2-3, with 10 bases lining up with TRBD2. Germline V CDR1 and CDR2: SGHVS, FQNEAQ. CDR3 length: 15 residues. V dropped 5 bases and J dropped 6; count of bases not matched to a gene: 8. CDR3 in amino acids: CASSAGLAVYDTQYF. DNA for the CDR3: TGTGCCAGCAGCGCCGGACTAGCGGTCTACGATACGCAGTATTTT.

V usage is TRBV9 and J usage is TRBJ2-7; D is unresolved. The CDR3 covers 14 residues. Trimming removed 0 bases at V and 1 base at J, with 8 bases between. Germline V gene sequence: CDR1 SGDLS, CDR2 YYNGEE. CDR3 region: CASSVGAPSYEQYF. In DNA form, the CDR3 reads TGTGCCAGCAGCGTAGGGGCCCCATCCTACGAGCAGTACTTC.